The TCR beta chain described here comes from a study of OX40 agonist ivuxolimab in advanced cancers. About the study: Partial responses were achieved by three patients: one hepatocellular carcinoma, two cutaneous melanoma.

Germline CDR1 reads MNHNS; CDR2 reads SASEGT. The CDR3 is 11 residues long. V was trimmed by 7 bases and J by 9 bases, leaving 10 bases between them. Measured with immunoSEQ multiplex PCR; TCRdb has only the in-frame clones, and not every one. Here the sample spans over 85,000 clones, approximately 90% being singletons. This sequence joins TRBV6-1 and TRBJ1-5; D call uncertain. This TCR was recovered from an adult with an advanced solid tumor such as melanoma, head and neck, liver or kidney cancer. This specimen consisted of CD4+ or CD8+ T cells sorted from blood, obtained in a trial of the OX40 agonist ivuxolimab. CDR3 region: CASKGSGPQHF. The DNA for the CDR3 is TGTGCCAGCAAGGGATCAGGGCCCCAGCATTTT.